Reported below is one T cell receptor (beta chain). The clone's antigen remains unknown. No base quality information exists; no much larger clone differs at one position. Reads for this sample came from an Illumina NovaSeq 6000. TCRalpha and TCRbeta cDNA libraries were built by 5'RACE with constant-segment primers, adding sample barcodes and unique molecular identifiers. Trizol reagent was used to extract RNA from every sample. Library amplification was performed in two PCR steps, and a second sample barcode and Illumina TruSeq adapters were introduced in the second step. The libraries were sequenced on an Illumina NovaSeq using 2 x 150 bp paired-end reads. The study's processing was this. The reads were demultiplexed and collapsed into UMI-guided consensus sequences using migec v1.2.7. Using mixcr v2.1.11, UMI consensuses were aligned to TRA and TRB V and J templates and then assembled into clonotypes. A clonotype was counted as expanded or contracted only when both edgeR and NoisET called the clonotype significant, with the noise models trained on biological replicates. For edgeR calls, the cutoffs were a false discovery rate-adjusted p below 0.01 and a log2 fold-change threshold of 1. As an exploratory analysis of dynamics, PCA with hierarchical clustering was applied to max-normalized trajectories of the 1000 most abundant clonotypes. Separately sequenced CD4+ and CD8+ repertoires were used to assign the CD4 or CD8 phenotype of responding clones. The public sequencing data were trimmed at Q25 with fastp and processed into clonotypes with MiXCR by TCRdb, which kept only in-frame beta chains. For every CDR3 protein sequence, its rows merge into one entry that carries the most common genes and DNA. Here the V and J calls rest on TCRdb's processing, not on the authors' analysis. This sample has roughly 110,000 distinct CDR3 sequences in its table, and about 17% of those were observed once. Roughly 31% of the sample is held by the ten biggest clonotypes.

PBMCs were isolated by Ficoll-Paque density gradient centrifugation. From the cysteine up to the phenylalanine, the CDR3 has a length of 15 residues. The DNA shown is the 45-base CDR3, in frame from base 1. For this chain, trimming is 6 bases at the V end and 6 bases at the J end, and the number of junction bases without a gene match is 10. The data originate from a study of T-cell memory formation after mild COVID-19 (dated by TCRdb to about 2021). Broadly, across the study: TCR sequence clusters from the two donors were largely donor specific. Longitudinal TCRalpha and TCRbeta repertoire sequencing tracked T-cell clones expanding and contracting after mild COVID-19 in two donors. Two young, previously healthy adult volunteers, one female and one male, were included in the cohort.

What the study reported, not specific to this receptor: From day 15 to 85, contracting clones showed balanced CD4/CD8 phenotypes, whereas a second wave of clones that expanded from day 15 to 37 leaned towards CD4+. Contracting CD4+ clones appeared mostly in the CM and EM memory subsets, whereas CD8+ clones were enriched in EMRA. The study included only a couple of mild cases, and larger cohorts that include severe cases with pre-infection samples were judged to be necessary. The detection of some responding clones in pre-infection memory suggests that pre-existing cross-reactive memory T cells joined the SARS-CoV-2 response. SARS-CoV-2 specificity of the second-wave clones peaking on day 37 was not confirmed.

The source material was PBMCs or a T cell subset sorted from them (not recorded which). The V and J segments used are TRBV12-3 or TRBV12-4 and TRBJ2-1; 8 bases in the middle match TRBD2. This receptor was obtained from an adult woman who had mild COVID-19 (a few samples of this study predate the infection). The sample titles of this study are shuffled in the database, so cell type and time point are left out; the donor was told from shared clones. The CDR3 reads as follows: CASSRSQRGTNEQFF. The DNA is as follows: TGTGCCAGCAGCCGTTCCCAGCGGGGGACCAATGAGCAGTTCTTC.